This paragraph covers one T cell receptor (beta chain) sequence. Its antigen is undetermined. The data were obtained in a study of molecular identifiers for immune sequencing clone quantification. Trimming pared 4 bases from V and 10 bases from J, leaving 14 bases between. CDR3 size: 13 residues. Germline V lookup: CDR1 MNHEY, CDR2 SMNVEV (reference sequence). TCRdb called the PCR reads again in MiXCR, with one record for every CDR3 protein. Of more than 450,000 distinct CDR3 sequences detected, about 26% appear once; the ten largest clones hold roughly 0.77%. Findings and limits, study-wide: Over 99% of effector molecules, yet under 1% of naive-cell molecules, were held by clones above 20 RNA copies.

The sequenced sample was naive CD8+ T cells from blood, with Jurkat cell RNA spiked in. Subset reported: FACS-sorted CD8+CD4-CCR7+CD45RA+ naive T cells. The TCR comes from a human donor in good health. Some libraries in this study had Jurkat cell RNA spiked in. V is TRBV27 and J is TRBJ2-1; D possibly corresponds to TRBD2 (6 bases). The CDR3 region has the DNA TGTGCCAGCAGTTACTCTAGCGTCGGAGAGCAGTTCTTC. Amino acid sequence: CASSYSSVGEQFF.